This T cell receptor beta chain was recorded in a study of blood T cell repertoires in COVID-19. On the study more broadly: Whether acute or convalescent, the COVID-19 samples came from the United States, Italy and Spain.

The authors' processing: Cell counts per sample came from amplifying reference gene primers. Data came from immunoSEQ multiplex PCR; TCRdb stores just in-frame clones and leaves some out. From that table come the V and J calls and clone size; the DNA was used to work out D and trimming. The sample contains a few hundred thousand clones, 88% of which appear only once. Study members were between about 18 and 89 years old and lived in about two dozen US regions. Cohort 3 donors were reported recovered after two negative PCRs, clearance, or symptom resolution. This TCR was sampled from a woman aged 18-29 years who had recovered from COVID-19. The sample was PBMCs or T cells enriched from blood (not recorded which).

The CDR3 protein is CAWSATWTGEDEQYF. CDR3 bases: TGTGCCTGGAGTGCTACCTGGACAGGGGAGGACGAGCAGTACTTC. The chain has TRBV30 and TRBJ2-7; 9 bases match TRBD1. Germline-derived CDR1 and CDR2 are GTSNPN and SVGIG (reference sequence). The CDR3 loop spans 15 amino acids. J gave up 5 bases and V 1 base, and 9 bases lay outside the gene matches.